This T cell receptor (beta chain) was identified in a study of T cell responses to AZD1222 COVID-19 vaccine. Overall study results and limits: Baseline serology detected seropositivity in only 6 or 7 AZD1222 recipients. Mapped onto spike, vaccine-associated CD4 TCRs spanned it and were dominant at 160-218 and 743-854.

Sequencing used immunoSEQ multiplex PCR; TCRdb keeps in-frame clones, though not all of them. The sample shows under 150,000 clones, around 90% of them seen only once. CDR3 length: 11 residues. From germline, CDR1 is SNHLY and CDR2 FYNNEI. V lost 6 bases and J lost 7, with 4 bases in between. A note on this clone: Its antigen is unknown.

J is TRBJ1-6 and V is TRBV2, with D hard to call. The material was peripheral blood, obtained 28 days after the second AZD1222 dose. This TCR derives from an adult who received the AZD1222 COVID-19 vaccine. The CDR3 DNA reads as TGTGCCAGCAGCCCCAATTCACCCCTCCACTTT. Protein: CASSPNSPLHF.